This T cell receptor beta chain was recorded in a study of T cell repertoires in cytomegalovirus infection. Study-level background: Public TCR beta signatures provided an indication of both CMV infection and a matching HLA type. Study-wide results and limits: HLA-C-restricted CMV-specific TCR beta clonotypes prevailed in the ex vivo response. Summed public TCR beta family frequency identified CMV carriers bearing the relevant HLA.

The table lists this clonotype with a few counts. What it binds is unknown. TCRdb re-called the reads with MiXCR, one entry per CDR3 protein. This repertoire shows approximately 190,000 distinct CDR3 sequences, roughly 27% found once; its top ten account for roughly 31%. CDR1 is SGDLS and CDR2 is YYNGEE in the germline V gene. V shed 4 bases and J shed 5 bases, with 18 bases lying between them. The CDR3 sequence is 15 residues long. Sequencing used PBMCs. The sequence was collected from a human donor in good health (CMV status not recorded). Some clones in this sample may be carry-over from other donors' samples. This chain links TRBV9 with TRBJ1-1, with D perhaps TRBD1 (5 bases). The CDR3 region is CASSPRGVGRTEAFF. The DNA for the CDR3 is TGTGCCAGCAGCCCCCGAGGGGTAGGGAGAACTGAAGCTTTCTTT.